Listed below are T cell receptor beta chains from one sample, sequenced in a study of blood T cells in healthy people across ages. Each CDR3 protein gets one entry after TCRdb re-called the 5' RACE reads with MiXCR. The sample records around 1,000,000 distinct CDR3 sequences, roughly two fifths being singletons. The sample taken for sequencing was blood. The receptors here all came from a young man in good health. Each CDR3 is given with its conserved first and last residue. A D gene is named only where the DNA matches it firmly. Clone sizes are given selectively: once, few, many, or a class where the clone is expanded.

V	J	D	size	CDR3	DNA
TRBV7-2	TRBJ2-5	TRBD2	.	CASSPSGGGQETQYF	TGTGCCAGCAGCCCTAGCGGGGGGGGTCAAGAGACCCAGTACTTC
TRBV4-3	TRBJ2-3	.	few	CASSQEKRNTQYF	TGCGCCAGCAGCCAGGAAAAGCGGAATACGCAGTATTTT
TRBV7-2	TRBJ2-3	TRBD2	.	CASSLGLANQYF	TGTGCCAGCAGCTTAGGACTAGCCAATCAGTATTTT
TRBV28	TRBJ2-3	.	.	CATADYTDTQYF	TGTGCCACCGCGGACTACACAGATACGCAGTATTTT
TRBV7-9	TRBJ2-5	.	.	CASSTKITNERYF	TGTGCCAGCAGCACCAAAATAACCAATGAGCGGTACTTC
TRBV4-3	TRBJ2-7	.	.	CASSQEARGYEQYF	TGCGCCAGCAGCCAAGAGGCTAGAGGCTACGAGCAGTACTTC
TRBV19	TRBJ1-1	.	.	CASKIGNTEAFF	TGTGCCAGTAAAATCGGAAACACTGAAGCTTTCTTT
TRBV10-3	TRBJ1-2	.	few	CAISDRGNYGYTF	TGTGCCATCAGTGACAGGGGAAACTATGGCTACACCTTC
TRBV11-2	TRBJ2-1	.	few	CASSLGGGSTNEQFF	TGTGCCAGCAGCTTAGGTGGGGGGTCCACAAATGAGCAGTTCTTC
TRBV9	TRBJ1-5	.	.	CASSVRVSNQPQHF	TGTGCCAGCAGCGTGAGGGTTAGCAATCAGCCCCAGCATTTT
TRBV15	TRBJ2-3	.	.	CATSSDLREDTQYF	TGTGCCACCAGCAGTGATCTTAGAGAGGATACGCAGTATTTT
TRBV5-1	TRBJ2-4	.	.	CASSFGQLAKNIQYF	TGCGCCAGCAGCTTTGGACAGCTAGCCAAAAACATTCAGTACTTC
TRBV7-9	TRBJ1-1	.	few	CASALFYTEAFF	TGTGCCAGCGCCTTGTTTTACACTGAAGCTTTCTTT
TRBV12-3/TRBV12-4	TRBJ1-4	TRBD1	few	CASSPGRTGNEKLFF	TGTGCCAGCAGCCCAGGGAGGACAGGGAATGAAAAACTGTTTTTT
TRBV6-6	TRBJ2-1	TRBD1	.	CASTFRQGAGNEQFF	TGTGCCAGCACCTTCCGGCAGGGGGCTGGAAATGAGCAGTTCTTC
TRBV2	TRBJ2-7	.	many	CASSDPGRSYEQYF	TGTGCCAGCAGTGATCCCGGCAGATCCTACGAGCAGTACTTC
TRBV5-1	TRBJ2-1	TRBD2	.	CASSVDLAGGANEQFF	TGCGCCAGCAGCGTTGATTTGGCGGGAGGGGCCAATGAGCAGTTCTTC
TRBV5-6	TRBJ2-1	.	.	CASSFWAGANEQFF	TGTGCCAGCAGCTTTTGGGCAGGTGCCAATGAGCAGTTCTTC
TRBV7-3	TRBJ2-7	TRBD1	.	CASSLEQGTDEQYF	TGTGCCAGCAGCTTAGAACAGGGGACAGATGAGCAGTACTTC
TRBV4-2	TRBJ2-5	.	.	CASSQDREEAQYF	TGTGCCAGCAGCCAAGACAGGGAAGAGGCCCAGTACTTC
TRBV5-1	TRBJ2-2	.	few	CASSFKRNTGELFF	TGCGCCAGCAGCTTTAAGAGGAACACCGGGGAGCTGTTTTTT
TRBV15	TRBJ2-3	.	.	CATGRGGDTDTQYF	TGTGCCACCGGCAGAGGTGGGGACACAGATACGCAGTATTTT
TRBV6-5	TRBJ2-3	TRBD1	.	CASSYEKTGKSTDTQYF	TGTGCCAGCAGTTACGAGAAGACAGGGAAGAGCACAGATACGCAGTATTTT
TRBV4-1	TRBJ1-3	.	once	CASSPLAFSGNTIYF	TGCGCCAGCAGCCCTTTAGCATTCTCTGGAAACACCATATATTTT
TRBV20-1	TRBJ2-3	.	few	CSAIKTSTDTQYF	TGCAGTGCTATAAAGACTAGCACAGATACGCAGTATTTT
TRBV20-1	TRBJ1-1	TRBD1	.	CSASGRTGTDTEAFF	TGCAGTGCTAGCGGCAGGACAGGGACTGACACTGAAGCTTTCTTT
TRBV27	TRBJ2-3	.	.	CASRLGNSLYF	TGTGCCAGCAGGTTAGGGAATTCACTGTATTTT
TRBV7-3	TRBJ1-4	TRBD1	few	CASDPNVGQENEKLFF	TGTGCCAGCGACCCCAACGTGGGACAGGAGAATGAAAAACTGTTTTTT
TRBV19	TRBJ1-5	.	.	CASSIRRDIIDRPQHF	TGTGCCAGTAGTATCCGTCGGGACATTATCGATCGGCCCCAGCATTTT
TRBV6-2/TRBV6-3	TRBJ2-7	TRBD1	few	CASTGQGSYEQYF	TGTGCCAGTACAGGACAGGGATCCTACGAGCAGTACTTC
TRBV12-3/TRBV12-4	TRBJ2-5	TRBD2	few	CASSSSGRLYQETQYF	TGTGCCAGCAGTTCTAGCGGGAGATTGTACCAAGAGACCCAGTACTTC
TRBV30	TRBJ2-5	.	.	CAWSATGTLSETQYF	TGTGCCTGGAGTGCCACCGGGACTCTCTCGGAGACCCAGTACTTC
TRBV24-1	TRBJ2-3	TRBD1	.	CATSDRQGPTDTQYF	TGTGCCACCAGTGACCGACAGGGGCCCACAGATACGCAGTATTTT
TRBV9	TRBJ2-3	.	.	CASSAGWTDTQYF	TGTGCCAGCAGCGCCGGTTGGACAGATACGCAGTATTTT
TRBV6-4	TRBJ2-1	TRBD2	many	CASSDSGGAYNEQFF	TGTGCCAGCAGTGACAGCGGGGGGGCCTACAATGAGCAGTTCTTC
TRBV5-1	TRBJ2-1	.	.	CASSLRQGGDEQFF	TGCGCCAGCAGCTTGAGGCAGGGAGGAGATGAGCAGTTCTTC
TRBV24-1	TRBJ2-3	TRBD2	few	CATSGGTISTDTQYF	TGTGCCACCAGTGGCGGGACTATAAGCACAGATACGCAGTATTTT
TRBV12-3/TRBV12-4	TRBJ1-3	.	.	CASSPYSTIYF	TGTGCCAGCAGTCCCTATAGCACCATATATTTT
TRBV7-9	TRBJ1-5	.	.	CASSLGSRLEPQHF	TGTGCCAGCAGCTTGGGTTCCAGACTTGAGCCCCAGCATTTT
TRBV9	TRBJ2-1	.	.	CASSVGQGEQFF	TGTGCCAGCAGCGTAGGCCAGGGTGAGCAGTTCTTC
TRBV18	TRBJ1-1	.	.	CASSDVAITEAFF	TGTGCCAGCTCAGATGTCGCGATCACTGAAGCTTTCTTT
TRBV10-2	TRBJ1-6	.	.	CASNRELIYNSPLHF	TGCGCCAGTAACAGGGAGCTGATTTATAATTCACCCCTCCACTTT
TRBV4-3	TRBJ2-7	.	few	CASSQESGYEQYF	TGCGCCAGCAGCCAAGAAAGCGGTTACGAGCAGTACTTC
TRBV27	TRBJ1-5	.	.	CASSLIWGGNQPQHF	TGTGCCAGCAGTTTAATCTGGGGTGGCAATCAGCCCCAGCATTTT
TRBV6-2/TRBV6-3	TRBJ2-7	.	.	CASSYSKVGSYNEQYF	TGTGCCAGCAGTTACTCGAAGGTGGGTTCCTACAATGAGCAGTACTTC
TRBV12-3/TRBV12-4	TRBJ1-2	.	few	CASWEGVGAMNYGYTF	TGTGCCAGCTGGGAGGGGGTAGGGGCTATGAACTATGGCTACACCTTC
TRBV9	TRBJ1-2	.	.	CASSVATGANYGYTF	TGTGCCAGCAGCGTAGCTACTGGGGCCAACTATGGCTACACCTTC
TRBV9	TRBJ2-3	TRBD2	.	CANSVGLAGVGGTDTQYF	TGTGCCAACAGCGTAGGGCTAGCGGGAGTAGGGGGCACAGATACGCAGTATTTT
TRBV10-3	TRBJ1-2	.	.	CAISEDSFAGYTF	TGTGCCATCAGTGAAGACAGTTTTGCTGGCTACACCTTC
TRBV12-3/TRBV12-4	TRBJ1-4	.	.	CASMEGGREKLFF	TGTGCCAGCATGGAGGGGGGGCGGGAAAAACTGTTTTTT
TRBV2	TRBJ1-4	.	.	CASRGGRTAPINEKLFF	TGTGCCAGCAGGGGGGGGCGGACAGCGCCGATAAATGAAAAACTGTTTTTT
TRBV20-1	TRBJ2-3	.	.	CSASRFGPTDTQYF	TGCAGTGCCTCCCGGTTCGGGCCCACAGATACGCAGTATTTT
TRBV6-1	TRBJ2-5	TRBD2	.	CASTQTSGQETQYF	TGTGCCAGCACCCAGACTAGCGGACAAGAGACCCAGTACTTC
TRBV7-9	TRBJ2-5	.	few	CASSLLGSVQETQYF	TGTGCCAGCAGCTTACTGGGTTCCGTCCAAGAGACCCAGTACTTC